This paragraph reports one T cell receptor beta chain. Its target is unknown. This sample is drawn from a study of regulatory and conventional T cells in RAG deficiency. The study, taken as a whole, reports: Sorted Omenn CD25-high CD127-low cells may not be bona fide Tregs. Patient subsets had shorter CDR3s; Omenn Treg-Tconv overlap exceeded 75%.

Blood CD4+ CD25-low CD127-high conventional T cells supplied the genomic DNA template. The table came from immunoSEQ multiplex PCR; TCRdb's copy has only in-frame clones and leaves some out. The table includes just over 30,000 clones, about 96% detected once. This sample also belongs to another study, concerning regulatory T cells. From that paper: The PCR used 52 TRBV and 13 TRBJ primers. Skewed V and J usage and few unique V-J pairs marked patient repertoires, most in Tregs.

Sequencing was performed on CD25- CD4+ T cells sorted from blood. The sequence derives from a human donor in good health.

In nucleotides, the CDR3 is TGTGCCAGCAGCCTACAGGGATGGAACACTGAAGCTTTCTTT. Translated, it gives CASSLQGWNTEAFF. The chain joins TRBV6-1 to TRBJ1-1; D possibly corresponds to TRBD1 (6 bases). Trimming took 6 bases from V and 1 from J, leaving 12 bases between them. Germline lookup yields CDR1 MNHNS and CDR2 SASEGT. The CDR3 consists of 14 residues.